This is a list of T cell receptor beta chains from one sample in a study of Graves' ophthalmopathy and Graves' hyperthyroidism. TCRdb re-derived calls from the multiplex PCR reads in MiXCR, one entry per CDR3 protein. The table includes a few hundred thousand distinct CDR3 sequences, 20% to 25% detected once. Sequencing was carried out using peripheral blood. These receptors came from a woman in her 50s with Graves' ophthalmopathy. The CDR3 runs from the conserved cysteine through the conserved F or W. D genes are given only for firm matches. Where a row states a size, it is once, few, many or the class of an expanded clone; other rows omit it.

TRBV27,.,TRBD1,TRBJ2-7,TGTGCCAGCAGAGACCGGGACAGCTCCTACGAGCAGTACTTC,CASRDRDSSYEQYF
TRBV15,.,.,TRBJ1-5,TGTGCCACCAGCAGAGATTTTTTTTTGAATAGCAATCAGCCCCAGCATTTT,CATSRDFFLNSNQPQHF
TRBV19,many,.,TRBJ2-7,TGTGCCAGTAGTCCTAGGGCTGGCGAGCAGTACTTC,CASSPRAGEQYF
TRBV11-2,.,.,TRBJ2-7,TGTGCCAGCAGCTCTCGCCTGGCGGGAAGGGCCTACGAGCAGTACTTC,CASSSRLAGRAYEQYF
TRBV27,.,.,TRBJ2-5,TGTGCCAGCAGTTTGAAGGGGTACAGCGCCCTCGGGGAGACCCAGTACTTC,CASSLKGYSALGETQYF
TRBV19,many,.,TRBJ1-1,TGTGCCAGTAGTATAACAGGGCTGGGTGAAGCTTTCTTT,CASSITGLGEAFF
TRBV30,many,.,TRBJ1-1,TGTGCCTGGAGTGTACTGGATTACACTGAAGCTTTCTTT,CAWSVLDYTEAFF
TRBV20-1,many,.,TRBJ1-2,TGCAGTGCTAGAAAGTCAGGGCAATGGAGTGGCTACACCTTC,CSARKSGQWSGYTF
TRBV25-1,many,.,TRBJ1-1,TGTGCCAGCAGCCAGGGACTTGGTGGCACTGAAGCTTTCTTT,CASSQGLGGTEAFF
TRBV6-1,many,.,TRBJ1-5,TGTGCCAGCGTGGGGTCAGGGATCCTGCCCCAGCATTTT,CASVGSGILPQHF
TRBV27,.,TRBD1,TRBJ2-7,TGTGCCAGCAGCCAAAACAGGGGGTGGGTCGAGCAGTACTTC,CASSQNRGWVEQYF
TRBV11-2,many,.,TRBJ2-7,TGTGCCAGCAGCGCCCGGGACGGGACCTACGAGCAGTACTTC,CASSARDGTYEQYF
TRBV7-2,.,.,TRBJ1-6,TGTGCCAGCAGCTTAGTGCCCAGGGTCGGTTCACCCCTCCACTTT,CASSLVPRVGSPLHF
TRBV27,.,.,TRBJ1-2,TGTGCCAGCAGCTTGACCAGGCTGGAGGGCTACACCTTC,CASSLTRLEGYTF